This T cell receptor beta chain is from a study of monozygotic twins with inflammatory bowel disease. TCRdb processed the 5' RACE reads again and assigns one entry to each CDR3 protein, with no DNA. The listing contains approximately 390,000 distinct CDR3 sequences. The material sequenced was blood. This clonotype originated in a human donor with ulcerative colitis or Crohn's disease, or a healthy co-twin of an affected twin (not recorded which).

The CDR3 spells CASSLASARVSVSNTGELFF. The rearrangement uses TRBV5-1 and TRBJ2-2. The CDR3 loop spans 20 amino acids. Germline values: CDR1 SGHRS, CDR2 YFSETQ.